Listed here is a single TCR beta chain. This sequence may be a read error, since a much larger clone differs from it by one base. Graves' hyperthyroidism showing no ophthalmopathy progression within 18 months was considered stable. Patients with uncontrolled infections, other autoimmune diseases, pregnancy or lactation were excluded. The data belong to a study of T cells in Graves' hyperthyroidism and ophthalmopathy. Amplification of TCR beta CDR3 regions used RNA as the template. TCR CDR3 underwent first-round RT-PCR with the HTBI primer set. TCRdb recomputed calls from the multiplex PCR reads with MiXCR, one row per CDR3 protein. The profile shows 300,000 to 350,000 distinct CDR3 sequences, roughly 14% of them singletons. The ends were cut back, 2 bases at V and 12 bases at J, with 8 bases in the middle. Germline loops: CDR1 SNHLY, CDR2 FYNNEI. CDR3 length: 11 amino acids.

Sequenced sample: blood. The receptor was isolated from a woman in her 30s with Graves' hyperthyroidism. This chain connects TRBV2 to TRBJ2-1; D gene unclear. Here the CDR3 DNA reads TGTGCCAGCAGTGAACTGGATGGGCAGTTCTTC. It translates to CASSELDGQFF.